This TCR beta chain was sequenced for a study of a mutant IDH1 vaccine in newly diagnosed glioma. The sample's time point: week 11, during vaccination. Topical imiquimod was applied with each vaccine dose, which held 300 ug of mutant IDH1 20-mer peptide. Donors had new IDH1-mutant astrocytomas of WHO grade 3 or 4 (ATRX-lost). This clone has just a few counts. The antigen is unknown. The CDR3 has 14 amino acids. V shed 9 bases and J 8 bases; nucleotides not matched to a gene: 13. Germline loops: CDR1 LNHDA, CDR2 SQIVND (reference sequence). Sequencing was performed with immunoSEQ multiplex PCR; in TCRdb, only in-frame clones are kept and a portion is missing. The sample lists tens of thousands of clones, about 78% occurring once.

This TCR was sampled from a woman younger than 35 with glioma. The sequencing here drew on PBMCs, taken from a glioma patient whose treatment included an IDH1 peptide vaccine. The chain links TRBV19 to TRBJ1-2; 9 positions match TRBD1. CDR3 in amino acids: CASIPNRGLRGYTF. The DNA of the CDR3 is TGTGCCAGCATCCCCAACAGGGGGCTTCGGGGCTACACCTTC.